This T cell receptor beta chain comes out of a study of T cells in Graves' hyperthyroidism and ophthalmopathy. The study's findings and limits: Most thyroid clonotypes expanded above 0.001 were also detected in blood.

On this clonotype: What it binds is unknown.

V trimming: 0 bases; J trimming: 7 bases; junction bases outside the gene matches: 5. The CDR3 is 14 residues long. Germline V CDR1 and CDR2: ENHRY, SYGVKD. TCR beta CDR3 regions were amplified from RNA transcripts. TCR CDR3 underwent first-round RT-PCR with the HTBI primer set. TCRdb processed the multiplex PCR reads anew with MiXCR; each CDR3 protein has one entry. This sample has hundreds of thousands of distinct CDR3 sequences, with just under 45% found just once. The TCR sequence derives from an adult man with Graves' disease, either hyperthyroidism or ophthalmopathy (not recorded which). Sample: peripheral blood or thyroid tissue (not recorded which). The chain combines TRBV10-3 with TRBJ1-2; 7 nucleotides align to TRBD1. The CDR3 DNA reads TGTGCCATCAGTGAGTCGAGGGGGCCCCTTGGCTACACCTTC. It encodes CAISESRGPLGYTF.